The rows below give T cell receptor beta chains drawn from one sample of a study of cytomegalovirus exposure and HLA in healthy donors. Libraries were prepared by immunoSEQ multiplex PCR; TCRdb keeps only in-frame clonotypes and omits some of them. The sample consists of roughly 200,000 clones, 70% to 90% of them appearing once. What was sequenced was PBMCs. These receptors were obtained from a woman aged 50 to 60 in good health and CMV-seronegative. Both conserved end residues are part of each CDR3. Fields, in order: V gene, J gene, clone size, D gene, CDR3 DNA, CDR3 protein. D genes are given only for firm matches. Where a row states a size, it is once, few, many or the class of an expanded clone; other rows omit it.

TRBV27,TRBJ1-2,.,TRBD1,TGTGCCAGCGGAGGACAGGAGAACTATGGCTACACCTTC,CASGGQENYGYTF
TRBV5-1,TRBJ2-1,once,TRBD2,TGCGCCAGCAGCACCGGGACTAGCGGGAACAATGAGCAGTTCTTC,CASSTGTSGNNEQFF
TRBV11-2,TRBJ1-1,.,TRBD1,TGTGCCAGCAGCCCCGGACAGGCGAACACTGAAGCTTTCTTT,CASSPGQANTEAFF
TRBV30,TRBJ1-4,few,.,TGTGCCTGGAGTAGGGGGGGGTTCTATGAAAAACTGTTTTTT,CAWSRGGFYEKLFF
TRBV30,TRBJ2-4,.,.,TGTGCCTGGAGTGTAACCCGGAACATTCAGTACTTC,CAWSVTRNIQYF
TRBV4-1,TRBJ2-1,.,.,TGCGCCAGCAGCCAAAGGTTGACAGACTACAATGAGCAGTTCTTC,CASSQRLTDYNEQFF
TRBV7-2,TRBJ1-5,once,.,TGTGCCAGCAGCTCCCAGGTCAATCAGCCCCAGCATTTT,CASSSQVNQPQHF
TRBV28,TRBJ1-2,.,TRBD1,TGTGCCAGCACGAGACAGGGCCCTAACTATGGCTACACCTTC,CASTRQGPNYGYTF
TRBV6-1,TRBJ1-2,.,.,TGTGCCAGCAGTGAACCCCTCGGTAATCTCTATGGCTACACCTTC,CASSEPLGNLYGYTF
TRBV4-1,TRBJ1-3,.,.,TGCGCCAGCAGCCCGCAGGACAAGGGTTCCTCTTTTTCTGGAAACACCATATATTTT,CASSPQDKGSSFSGNTIYF
TRBV13,TRBJ1-5,.,TRBD1,TGTGCCAGCAGCTTGCGAGGGGGCATAGGCAATCAGCCCCAGCATTTT,CASSLRGGIGNQPQHF
TRBV18,TRBJ2-7,.,.,TGTGCCAGCTCACCTGGTACCCCGGGTTCCTCCTACGAGCAGTACTTC,CASSPGTPGSSYEQYF
TRBV5-4,TRBJ2-3,.,.,TGTGCCAGCAGCCGAGGGCTCTATAGCACAGATACGCAGTATTTT,CASSRGLYSTDTQYF
TRBV27,TRBJ2-1,.,TRBD1,TGTGCCAGCAATCCGGGACAGGATAACAATGAGCAGTTCTTC,CASNPGQDNNEQFF
TRBV27,TRBJ1-4,.,TRBD1,TGTGCCAGCAGTAAATGGACAGGGGGTGAAAAACTGTTTTTT,CASSKWTGGEKLFF
TRBV15,TRBJ2-1,.,TRBD2,TGTGCCACCAGCAGAGAGACTAGCATCTACAATGAGCAGTTCTTC,CATSRETSIYNEQFF
TRBV28,TRBJ1-5,.,TRBD1,TGTGCCAGCAGTCTCCGACAGGGGGCGGGTCAGCCCCAGCATTTT,CASSLRQGAGQPQHF
TRBV6-1,TRBJ1-5,.,.,TGTGCCAGCAGTGAAGCTGAGAGGGTTCAGCCCCAGCATTTT,CASSEAERVQPQHF
TRBV19,TRBJ2-1,.,TRBD2,TGTGCCAGTAAAAAGCGGGGGAACAATGAGCAGTTCTTC,CASKKRGNNEQFF
TRBV7-3,TRBJ1-1,.,.,TGTGCCAGCAGCTTATACGCAGGAACTGAAGCTTTCTTT,CASSLYAGTEAFF
TRBV28,TRBJ2-7,once,.,TGTGCCAGCAAACCACAGGGATCCTACTACGAGCAGTACTTC,CASKPQGSYYEQYF
TRBV6-1,TRBJ2-7,.,.,TGTGCCAGCAGTCCCCGACATTACGAGCAGTACTTC,CASSPRHYEQYF
TRBV30,TRBJ2-4,once,TRBD2,TGTGCCTGGAGAGCGGGGGTTGTAGCCAAAAACATTCAGTACTTC,CAWRAGVVAKNIQYF
TRBV7-7,TRBJ2-3,.,.,TGTGCCAGCAGCCCCCAGGGAAGCGGCACAGATACGCAGTATTTT,CASSPQGSGTDTQYF
TRBV7-3,TRBJ2-1,.,.,TGTGCCAGCAGCCGCAGTGTTTACTCCTACAATGAGCAGTTCTTC,CASSRSVYSYNEQFF
TRBV5-1,TRBJ2-3,.,.,TGCGCCAGCAGCTTGAGGACTGCGCGAATTTATAGCACAGATACGCAGTATTTT,CASSLRTARIYSTDTQYF
TRBV10-1,TRBJ2-1,few,TRBD2,TGCGCCAGCAGTGAGTCGGGCGGGAGGCCATGGGATGAGCAGTTCTTC,CASSESGGRPWDEQFF
TRBV11-2,TRBJ2-7,.,TRBD1,TGTGCCAGCAGCTTAGATCCCAGGCGGACAGGGAGTTTGGGCGAGCAGTACTTC,CASSLDPRRTGSLGEQYF
TRBV28,TRBJ2-2,.,TRBD2,TGTGCCAGCAGTTTCACGGGAGGGAGCGGGGAGCTGTTTTTT,CASSFTGGSGELFF
TRBV6-6,TRBJ1-5,.,.,TGTGCCAGCAGTTACCAGGGTAGCAATCAGCCCCAGCATTTT,CASSYQGSNQPQHF
TRBV4-1,TRBJ1-5,.,.,TGCGCCAGCAGCCAAGTTTCGTCCCAGAATCAGCCCCAGCATTTT,CASSQVSSQNQPQHF
TRBV9,TRBJ1-1,.,.,TGTGCCAGCAGCGGGACAGAGCTTATCACTGAAGCTTTCTTT,CASSGTELITEAFF
TRBV4-1,TRBJ2-5,.,.,TGCGCCAGCATGGGACACGTGAGAGGGGAGACCCAGTACTTC,CASMGHVRGETQYF
TRBV6-6,TRBJ1-5,.,.,TGTGCCAGCAGTCCCGTACAGGGATACCAGCCCCAGCATTTT,CASSPVQGYQPQHF
TRBV7-2,TRBJ1-1,.,TRBD1,TGTGCCAGCAGGCCGGGACAGGGGAATGAAGCTTTCTTT,CASRPGQGNEAFF
TRBV5-1,TRBJ1-5,.,.,TGCGCCAGCAGCCCCGACGGGGGCAATCAGCCCCAGCATTTT,CASSPDGGNQPQHF
TRBV27,TRBJ2-7,.,TRBD2,TGTGCCAGCAGTAACCCTAGCGGGAGTTCGGGGGAGCAGTACTTC,CASSNPSGSSGEQYF
TRBV7-9,TRBJ2-7,.,.,TGTGCCAGCAGCTTAGCGGGGGGGCGCCGGGAGCAGTACTTC,CASSLAGGRREQYF
TRBV5-4,TRBJ2-1,.,TRBD2,TGTGCCAGCAGCATATGGGGACTAGCGGGAGAGTATGAGCAGTTCTTC,CASSIWGLAGEYEQFF
TRBV15,TRBJ2-1,.,.,TGTGCCACCAGCAGAGGCCGGTACAATGAGCAGTTCTTC,CATSRGRYNEQFF